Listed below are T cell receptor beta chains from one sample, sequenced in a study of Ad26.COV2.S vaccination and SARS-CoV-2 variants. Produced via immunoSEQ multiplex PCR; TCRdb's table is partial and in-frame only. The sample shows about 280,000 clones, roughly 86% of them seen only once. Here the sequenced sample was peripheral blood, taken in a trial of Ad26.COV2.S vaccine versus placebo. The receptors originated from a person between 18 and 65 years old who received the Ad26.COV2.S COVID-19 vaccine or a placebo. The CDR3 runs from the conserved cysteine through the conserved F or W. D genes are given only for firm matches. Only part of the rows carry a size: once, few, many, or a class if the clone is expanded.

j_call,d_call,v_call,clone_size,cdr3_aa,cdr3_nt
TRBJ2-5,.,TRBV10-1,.,CASTPQGRGQETQYF,TGCGCCAGCACGCCGCAGGGTAGGGGACAAGAGACCCAGTACTTC
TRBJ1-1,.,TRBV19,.,CASTPKSRNTEAFF,TGTGCCAGTACCCCGAAGTCCAGGAACACTGAAGCTTTCTTT
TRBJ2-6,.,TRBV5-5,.,CASSLVPGEAGANVLTF,TGTGCCAGCAGCTTGGTCCCCGGGGAGGCTGGGGCCAACGTCCTGACTTTC
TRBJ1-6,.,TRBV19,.,CASSISTGNSPLHF,TGTGCCAGTAGTATTTCGACAGGCAATTCACCCCTCCACTTT
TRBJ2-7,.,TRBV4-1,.,CASRRVGGLIGEQYF,TGCGCCAGCAGGAGAGTCGGAGGCCTTATAGGGGAGCAGTACTTC
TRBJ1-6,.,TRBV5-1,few,CASSFSQAASHNSPLHF,TGCGCCAGCAGCTTCTCACAGGCGGCGTCCCATAATTCACCCCTCCACTTT
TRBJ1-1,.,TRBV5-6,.,CASSLGGLTEAFF,TGTGCCAGCAGCCTGGGGGGTCTCACTGAAGCTTTCTTT
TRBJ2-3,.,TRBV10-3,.,CASIKGEPFTDTQYF,TGTGCCAGCATTAAGGGGGAACCATTCACAGATACGCAGTATTTT
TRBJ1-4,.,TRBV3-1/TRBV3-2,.,CASSQSWGSNEKLFF,TGTGCCAGCAGCCAATCTTGGGGATCTAATGAAAAACTGTTTTTT
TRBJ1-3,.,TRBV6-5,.,CASSYWGGSGNTIYF,TGTGCCAGCAGTTACTGGGGGGGTAGCGGAAACACCATATATTTT
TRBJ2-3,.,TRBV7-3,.,CASSLRLPDTQYF,TGTGCCAGCAGCTTAAGACTACCTGATACGCAGTATTTT
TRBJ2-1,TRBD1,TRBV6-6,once,CASSYRDRAYNEQFF,TGTGCCAGCAGTTACCGGGACAGGGCCTACAATGAGCAGTTCTTC
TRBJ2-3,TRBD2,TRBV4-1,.,CASSPTSPWEGNGATDTQYF,TGCGCCAGCAGCCCGACCTCTCCATGGGAGGGTAATGGAGCCACAGATACGCAGTATTTT
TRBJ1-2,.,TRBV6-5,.,CASSPHQGYYGYTF,TGTGCCAGCAGTCCCCATCAGGGGTACTATGGCTACACCTTC
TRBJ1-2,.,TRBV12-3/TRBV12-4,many,CASSLYYGYTF,TGTGCCAGCAGTTTGTACTATGGCTACACCTTC
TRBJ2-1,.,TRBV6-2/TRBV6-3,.,CASSYRGNGGYEQFF,TGTGCCAGCAGTTACCGAGGCAACGGTGGGTATGAGCAGTTCTTC
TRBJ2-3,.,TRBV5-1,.,CASTTDRSGGSDTQYF,TGCGCCAGCACTACCGACCGTAGCGGTGGTTCAGATACGCAGTATTTT
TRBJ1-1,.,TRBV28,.,CASSSLGGRTEAFF,TGTGCCAGCAGTTCCCTGGGGGGGCGAACTGAAGCTTTCTTT
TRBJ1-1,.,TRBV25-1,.,CASSEVHVNTEAFF,TGTGCCAGCAGTGAAGTTCACGTAAACACTGAAGCTTTCTTT
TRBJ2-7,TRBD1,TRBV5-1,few,CASSSRGQAYEQYF,TGCGCCAGCAGCTCGAGAGGACAGGCCTACGAGCAGTACTTC
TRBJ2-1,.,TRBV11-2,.,CASSLAYEQFF,TGTGCCAGCAGCCTGGCTTATGAGCAGTTCTTC
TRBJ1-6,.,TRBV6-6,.,CASSYGQFYNSPLHF,TGTGCCAGCAGTTACGGACAGTTCTATAATTCACCCCTCCACTTT
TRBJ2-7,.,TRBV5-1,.,CASSRDNYEQYF,TGCGCCAGCAGCCGGGACAACTACGAGCAGTACTTC
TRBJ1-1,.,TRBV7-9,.,CASSQIRNTEAFF,TGTGCCAGCAGCCAGATCCGGAACACTGAAGCTTTCTTT
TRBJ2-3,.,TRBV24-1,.,CATSDPGETGTDTQYF,TGTGCCACCAGTGATCCAGGCGAAACGGGCACAGATACGCAGTATTTT
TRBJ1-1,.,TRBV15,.,CATSRGGSNTEAFF,TGTGCCACCAGCAGAGGAGGTTCGAACACTGAAGCTTTCTTT
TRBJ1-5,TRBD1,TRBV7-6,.,CASSFTGGPNQPQHF,TGTGCCAGCAGCTTCACAGGGGGCCCCAATCAGCCCCAGCATTTT
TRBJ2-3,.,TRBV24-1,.,CATSDSGGPTDTQYF,TGTGCCACCAGTGATTCGGGGGGCCCCACAGATACGCAGTATTTT
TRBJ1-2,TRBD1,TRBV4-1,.,CASSQPRTGLKGYTF,TGCGCCAGCAGCCAACCCCGGACAGGGCTAAAGGGCTACACCTTC
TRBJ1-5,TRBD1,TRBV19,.,CASSRDREQPQHF,TGTGCCAGTAGTAGGGACAGGGAGCAGCCCCAGCATTTT
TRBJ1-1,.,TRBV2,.,CASTLGRLNTEAFF,TGTGCCAGCACCCTGGGGAGACTGAACACTGAAGCTTTCTTT
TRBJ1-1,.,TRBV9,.,CASSSRGRTNTEAFF,TGTGCCAGCAGCTCTCGGGGGCGGACGAACACTGAAGCTTTCTTT
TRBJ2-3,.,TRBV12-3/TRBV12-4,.,CASRPGALDTQYF,TGTGCCAGCAGACCAGGGGCCCTCGATACGCAGTATTTT
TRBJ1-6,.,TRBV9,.,CASSAVQSSYNSPLHF,TGTGCCAGCAGCGCCGTACAGAGCTCCTATAATTCACCCCTCCACTTT
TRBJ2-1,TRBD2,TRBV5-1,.,CASSLVLADYNEQFF,TGCGCCAGCAGCTTGGTTCTAGCGGACTACAATGAGCAGTTCTTC
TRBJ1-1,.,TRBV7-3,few,CASSFSPNTEAFF,TGTGCCAGCAGCTTTTCGCCGAACACTGAAGCTTTCTTT
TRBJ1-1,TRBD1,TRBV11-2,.,CASSFSTGGTEAFF,TGTGCCAGCAGCTTCTCAACAGGGGGAACTGAAGCTTTCTTT